This T cell receptor (beta chain) was sequenced during a study of shared clonotypes between healthy human individuals. Study results and caveats: Clonotype sharing among donors, it was expected, would be affected by sequencing depth. At large depth, rarefaction still showed sorted-subset sequencing to be incomplete.

Deep was the level used in running the assay. Some clones are missing from TCRdb's copy, which holds only in-frame ones; the method was immunoSEQ multiplex PCR. The sample includes fewer than 1.6 million clones, less than 99% seen only once; the top ten take over 0.3%. The investigators split CD4+ cells into a CD45RA+ naive subset and a CD45RA-negative memory subset. Of note for this clone: What it binds is unknown.

V was pared by 5 bases and J by 7 bases, with 8 bases of the junction left unmatched. Per the germline V gene, CDR1 is SGHNT and CDR2 is YENEEA. The CDR3 contains 15 residues. Sequenced sample: naive CD4+ T cells sorted from blood. This sample's subset: CD45RA+ positively selected. This sequence was found in a man aged 25-45 years in good health. The rearrangement links TRBV11-3 to TRBJ2-3, with 11 bases identical to TRBD2. DNA of the CDR3: TGTGCCAGCAGCATAACTAGCGGGAGTCTAAATACGCAGTATTTT. Amino acids: CASSITSGSLNTQYF.